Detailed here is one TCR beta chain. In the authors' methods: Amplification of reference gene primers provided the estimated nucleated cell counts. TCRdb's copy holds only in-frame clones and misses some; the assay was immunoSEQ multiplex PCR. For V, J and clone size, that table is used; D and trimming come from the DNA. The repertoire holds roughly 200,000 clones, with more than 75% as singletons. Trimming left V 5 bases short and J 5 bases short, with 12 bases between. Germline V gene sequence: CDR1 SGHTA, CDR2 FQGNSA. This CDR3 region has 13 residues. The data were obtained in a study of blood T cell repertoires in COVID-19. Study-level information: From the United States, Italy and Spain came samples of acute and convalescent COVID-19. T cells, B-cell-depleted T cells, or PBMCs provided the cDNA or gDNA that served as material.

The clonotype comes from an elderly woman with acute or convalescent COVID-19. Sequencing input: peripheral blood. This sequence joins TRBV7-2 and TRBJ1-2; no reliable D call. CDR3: CASSAYALYGYTF. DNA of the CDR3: TGTGCCAGCAGCGCATACGCGCTATATGGCTACACCTTC.